The 5 T cell receptor beta chains reported below all come from one sample, sequenced in a study of identical twins' blood T cells. One entry per CDR3 protein, called by TCRdb with MiXCR from the 5' RACE reads. The data contain 300,000 to 400,000 distinct CDR3 sequences, roughly 28% of them singletons. Source material: PBMCs. Receptors were obtained from a woman between 18 and 55 years old in good health.

The V and J genes are TRBV15 and TRBJ1-2, with D perhaps TRBD1 (6 bases). Germline values: CDR1 LNHNV, CDR2 YYDKDF (reference sequence). This CDR3 contains 14 residues. V lost 0 bases to trimming and J lost 5 bases, with 10 bases between them. CDR3 coding DNA: TGTGCCACCAGCAGAGATCCAGGGGAATATGGCTACACCTTC. This gives the protein CATSRDPGEYGYTF.

This clonotype was counted only a few times. J is TRBJ2-7 and V is TRBV27, with D perhaps being TRBD1 or TRBD2 (6 bases each). The CDR3 sequence is 14 residues long. Germline lookup yields CDR1 MNHEY and CDR2 SMNVEV (reference sequence). V lost 8 bases and J 3 bases, leaving 17 bases between the germline ends. The CDR3 reads CASSLGGSDYEQYF. The DNA of the CDR3 is TGTGCCAGCTCCTTAGGGGGGTCTGACTACGAGCAGTACTTC.

This clonotype was counted many times. The J gene is TRBJ1-2, the V gene TRBV11-2; perhaps TRBD1 as D (5 bases). In germline, CDR1 is SGHAT, CDR2 FQNNGV. This CDR3 spans 16 amino acids. V lost 4 bases and J 0 bases, leaving 15 bases between the germline ends. CDR3 DNA: TGTGCCAGCAGCTCCATGGGGGATTACACTAACTATGGCTACACCTTC. Residues: CASSSMGDYTNYGYTF.

This clonotype occurred a few times. J is TRBJ2-7 and V is TRBV2; possibly TRBD2 for D (5 bases). This CDR3 comprises 13 residues. V lost 3 bases and J lost 2, with 8 bases in between. CDR1 SNHLY and CDR2 FYNNEI come from the germline V gene. This chain's CDR3 is CASSEVRAYEQYF. Written as DNA, the CDR3 is TGTGCCAGCAGTGAGGTGAGGGCCTACGAGCAGTACTTC.

This chain connects TRBV7-6 to TRBJ2-1; D remains ambiguous. This CDR3 is built from 13 residues. The V gene's germline CDR1 is SGHVS and CDR2 FNYEAQ. Trimming removed 1 base from V and 9 bases from J, with 10 bases in between. CDR3 coding DNA: TGTGCCAGCAGCTTAGGGCCAACCGTTGAGCAGTTCTTC. This gives the protein CASSLGPTVEQFF.